Following are 17 T cell receptor beta chains from one sample sequenced in a study of blood T cell repertoires in COVID-19. Assay used: immunoSEQ multiplex PCR; TCRdb lists only in-frame clones, some missing. Of 15,000 to 20,000 clones listed, about four fifths are singletons. Material for sequencing was peripheral blood. These receptors originate from a man in his forties with active or convalescent COVID-19.

The table lists this clone with a few counts. The chain employs TRBV11-2 and TRBJ2-3, with TRBD2 matching 12 bases. The germline V gene has CDR1 SGHAT and CDR2 FQNNGV. The CDR3 totals 19 residues. The ends lost 0 bases at V and 5 bases at J; junction bases unmatched: 12. CDR3 DNA sequence: TGTGCCAGCAGCTTAGACGTGGCTAGCGGGGGGGCCAAAAAAGATACGCAGTATTTT. This codes for CASSLDVASGGAKKDTQYF.

This chain joins TRBV6-1 and TRBJ2-3; the D is unclear. Trimming cost V 2 bases and J 1 base, with 10 bases left between them. Germline V CDR1 and CDR2: MNHNS, SASEGT. CDR3 size: 15 residues. Here the CDR3 reads CASSEHSRGTDTQYF. CDR3 nucleotides: TGTGCCAGCAGTGAACACTCCCGGGGCACAGATACGCAGTATTTT.

The chain uses TRBV6-4 and TRBJ1-4; D unclear. The V and J ends lost 2 bases and 0 bases respectively, with 19 bases between them. The germline V gene has CDR1 MRHNA and CDR2 SNTAGT. The CDR3 is 19 residues long. CDR3 sequence reads: CASSDPASATSATNEKLFF. The CDR3 DNA is TGTGCCAGCAGTGACCCGGCCAGCGCCACTTCCGCAACTAATGAAAAACTGTTTTTT.

V and J are TRBV2 and TRBJ1-5; the D is unclear. In germline, CDR1 is SNHLY, CDR2 FYNNEI. Trimming took off 1 base at V and 2 bases at J, with 24 bases between the two ends. The CDR3 has 20 amino acids. The CDR3 coding sequence is TGTGCCAGCAGTGAAGGCTTTATACTGTTCGGGTCGGGAGGCAATCAGCCCCAGCATTTT. Encoded protein: CASSEGFILFGSGGNQPQHF.

The chain combines TRBV3-1 (or the pseudogene TRBV3-2) with TRBJ1-5; D is undetermined. The V end was cut by 1 base, the J end by 7 bases, with 8 bases between. The CDR3 length is 13 residues. Per the germline V gene, CDR1 is LGHDT and CDR2 is YNNKEL (reference sequence). Here the CDR3 reads CASSQGDRQPQHF. CDR3 coding DNA: TGTGCCAGCAGCCAAGGTGATAGACAGCCCCAGCATTTT.

This clone was seen once. The V call is TRBV24-1, the J call TRBJ1-2; perhaps TRBD1 as D (6 bases). Germline V gives CDR1 KGHDR, CDR2 SFDVKD. The CDR3 loop spans 15 amino acids. The V and J ends lost 4 bases and 3 bases respectively, with 14 bases between them. The CDR3 DNA reads TGTGCCACCAGTGACCCCACAGGGCTTGACTATGGCTACACCTTC. Encoded protein: CATSDPTGLDYGYTF.

For the CDR3, the DNA is TGTGCCAGCAGCTTGACTAGCGGGGGGCTAGAGACCCAGTACTTC. Its protein is CASSLTSGGLETQYF. The V gene is TRBV5-5, the J gene TRBJ2-5, with 12 bases aligning to TRBD2. Trimming at V came to 1 base and at J to 4 bases, leaving 2 bases not matched to a gene. CDR3 length: 15 residues. Germline V gene lookup returns CDR1 SGHKS and CDR2 YYEKEE (reference sequence).

The rearrangement links TRBV19 to TRBJ1-5; a possible D gene is TRBD1 (5 bases). Between the trimmed V and J ends, which lost 6 bases and 2 bases, there was a span of 11 bases. Germline lookup yields CDR1 LNHDA and CDR2 SQIVND (reference sequence). There are 14 residues in the CDR3. CDR3 in amino acids: CASRQGRGNQPQHF. CDR3 sequence (DNA): TGTGCCAGTAGGCAGGGTCGGGGCAATCAGCCCCAGCATTTT.

CDR3 in amino acids: CASSVSGTGSDYGYTF. CDR3 nucleotides: TGCGCCAGCAGCGTTTCCGGGACAGGGAGCGACTATGGCTACACCTTC. The genes are TRBV5-1 and TRBJ1-2; TRBD1 matches at 9 bases. Trimming took 4 bases from V and 3 from J; bases not matched to a gene: 10. The CDR3 has 16 amino acids. CDR1 and CDR2 from the germline V gene are SGHRS and YFSETQ.

The chain recombines TRBV6-5 with TRBJ1-2; 11 positions match TRBD1. The CDR3 spans 14 residues. Germline-derived CDR1 and CDR2 are MNHEY and SVGAGI. Trimming removed 0 bases from V and 7 bases from J; junction bases left unmatched: 1. The CDR3 DNA reads TGTGCCAGCAGTTACTCGGGGACAGGGGGTGGCTACACCTTC. Its translation: CASSYSGTGGGYTF.

The V gene is TRBV5-6, the J gene TRBJ1-2; D ambiguous. The CDR3 length is 16 residues. Germline CDR1 reads SGHDT; CDR2 reads YYEEEE. V gave up 0 bases and J gave up 5 bases, with 17 bases separating them. CDR3 bases: TGTGCCAGCAGCTTGGGCGGCAGCAGCAAATATTATGGCTACACCTTC. Its translation: CASSLGGSSKYYGYTF.

The rearrangement uses TRBV7-9 and TRBJ1-2; possible D gene TRBD1, 5 bases. The CDR3 is 14 amino acids. Germline CDR1 reads SEHNR; CDR2 reads FQNEAQ (reference sequence). Trimming took 1 base from V and 2 from J, leaving 8 bases between them. CDR3 residues: CASSLETDNYGYTF. In DNA form, the CDR3 reads TGTGCCAGCAGCTTAGAGACAGACAACTATGGCTACACCTTC.

This clone was found a few times. The V call is TRBV4-1, the J call TRBJ1-2; D might be TRBD1 (6 bases). Germline V gene data show CDR1 as MGHRA and CDR2 as YSYEKL. V lost 4 bases and J lost 6, with 15 bases in between. The CDR3 is 14 amino acids. CDR3 coding DNA: TGCGCCAGCAGCCCCGAGGCGGGGGCTAATGGCTACACCTTC. It specifies CASSPEAGANGYTF.

J is TRBJ2-5 and V is TRBV19; 7 bases are shared with TRBD1. The CDR3 has 13 amino acids. Unmatched junction bases numbered 5, after V lost 6 bases and J lost 4 bases. Germline assignment: CDR1 LNHDA and CDR2 SQIVND (reference sequence). As DNA, the CDR3 is TGTGCCAGTAGCCCCAGGGACAGAGAGACCCAGTACTTC. Translating gives CASSPRDRETQYF.

CDR3 sequence reads: CSVDDRGANVLTF. In nucleotides, the CDR3 is TGCAGCGTTGATGACAGGGGGGCCAACGTCCTGACTTTC. The chain recombines TRBV29-1 with TRBJ2-6; a weak D match, TRBD1 (6 bases). The V and J ends lost 3 bases and 4 bases respectively, with 7 bases between them. The CDR3 sequence is 13 residues long. Germline assignment: CDR1 SQVTM and CDR2 ANQGSEA.

The chain has TRBV5-1 and TRBJ1-2; D is possibly TRBD1 (5 bases). Germline V gives CDR1 SGHRS, CDR2 YFSETQ. This CDR3 is 15 amino acids long. Trimming took 4 bases from V and 1 from J, leaving 14 bases between them. Here the CDR3 DNA reads TGCGCCAGCAGCCACTCGGGGGACCTTAACTATGGCTACACCTTC. It is translated as CASSHSGDLNYGYTF.

The chain recombines TRBV5-1 with TRBJ1-2; 11 nucleotides align to TRBD1. The trim removed 4 bases at V and 5 bases at J, leaving 4 bases unmatched. From germline, CDR1 is SGHRS and CDR2 YFSETQ. The CDR3 has 14 residues. The CDR3 DNA reads TGCGCCAGCAGCCCAGGACAGGGGGCATATGGCTACACCTTC. Its protein product is CASSPGQGAYGYTF.